Shown below are 9 T cell receptor beta chains from a single sample sequenced in a study of blood T cell repertoires in COVID-19. TCRdb's copy holds only in-frame clones and misses some; the assay was immunoSEQ multiplex PCR. Among roughly 320,000 clones listed, 85% to 90% were seen once. Material: peripheral blood. Receptors were obtained from a woman aged 45-65 years with COVID-19, enrolled during active disease.

The V and J genes are TRBV4-2 and TRBJ1-1, with a weak D call TRBD1 (6 bases). There are 15 residues in the CDR3. Trimming took off 2 bases at V and 2 bases at J, with 12 bases between the two ends. Germline V gene lookup returns CDR1 LGHNA and CDR2 YNFKEQ. The DNA of the CDR3 is TGTGCCAGCAGCCAACTTACAGGGCTTAACACTGAAGCTTTCTTT. This gives the protein CASSQLTGLNTEAFF.

Remarks on this clone: At the DNA level, this CDR3 is encoded by other sequences in the same sample as well. The J gene is TRBJ2-7, the V gene TRBV18; 9 bases align to TRBD1. Trimming removed 3 bases from V and 3 bases from J; junction bases left unmatched: 3. This CDR3 is 14 amino acids long. Germline loops: CDR1 KGHSH, CDR2 LQKENI. The DNA of the CDR3 is TGTGCCAGCTCACCCGGGACAGGGAACTACGAGCAGTACTTC. Its protein is CASSPGTGNYEQYF.

This chain uses TRBV11-2 with TRBJ2-7; tentative D call: TRBD2 (6 bases). The germline V gene has CDR1 SGHAT and CDR2 FQNNGV. The CDR3 consists of 13 residues. V was cut by 5 bases and J by 0 bases, with 8 bases left in between. The CDR3 nucleotides read TGTGCCAGCAGCCCCGGGGGCTCCTACGAGCAGTACTTC. Amino acids: CASSPGGSYEQYF.

The gene calls are TRBV5-6 and TRBJ2-6; TRBD1 aligns across 7 bases. V was pared by 2 bases and J by 0 bases, with 11 bases of the junction left unmatched. This CDR3 is built from 19 residues. Germline V CDR1 and CDR2: SGHDT, YYEEEE. The CDR3 DNA reads as TGTGCCAGCAGCTTAGAGGGGGACAGAATACACTCTGGGGCCAACGTCCTGACTTTC. This encodes CASSLEGDRIHSGANVLTF. Based on the CDR3 plus reference TRBV5-6 and TRBJ2-6, the full variable domain is DAGVTQSPTHLIKTRGQQVTLRCSPKSGHDTVSWYQQALGQGPQFIFQYYEEEERQRGNFPDRFSGHQFPNYSSELNVNALLLGDSALYLCASSLEGDRIHSGANVLTFGAGSRLTVL.

V gene TRBV7-2 combines with J gene TRBJ2-5; TRBD2 might be the D (6 bases). Looked up from germline, CDR1 is SGHTA and CDR2 is FQGNSA. V shed 3 bases and J shed 6 bases, with 11 bases lying between them. The CDR3 has 13 residues. DNA of the CDR3: TGTGCCAGCAGCTTGGGACTCCCCAAGACCCAGTACTTC. Translating it yields CASSLGLPKTQYF.

The chain couples TRBV7-8 to TRBJ1-2, with 7 bases identical to TRBD1. Germline CDR1 and CDR2: SGHVS and FQNEAQ. The V gene end was trimmed by 2 bases and the J gene end by 2 bases; junction bases not matched to a gene: 5. There are 15 residues in the CDR3. The CDR3 sequence is CASSLRSGQNYGYTF. The CDR3, as DNA: TGTGCCAGCAGCTTAAGGTCGGGACAGAACTATGGCTACACCTTC. Looking up the rest from reference TRBV7-8 and TRBJ1-2 gives the full variable domain: GAGVSQSPRYKVAKRGQDVALRCDPISGHVSLFWYQQALGQGPEFLTYFQNEAQLDKSGLPSDRFFAERPEGSVSTLKIQRTQQEDSAVYLCASSLRSGQNYGYTFGSGTRLTVV.

The CDR3 region has the DNA TGCGCCAGCAGCAGTGGGGGGACAGGGGCGCAGCCCCAGCATTTT. Translation: CASSSGGTGAQPQHF. The chain joins TRBV5-1 to TRBJ1-5; the match to TRBD1 covers 10 bases. The V segment lost 4 bases and the J segment 7 bases; nucleotides outside the gene matches: 8. CDR1 and CDR2 (germline): SGHRS, YFSETQ. The CDR3 spans 15 residues.

CDR3 loop: CASIRQGSTEAFF. Written as DNA, the CDR3 is TGTGCCAGTATTCGACAGGGGAGTACTGAAGCTTTCTTT. V is TRBV19 and J is TRBJ1-1; 8 nucleotides line up with TRBD1. In germline, CDR1 is LNHDA, CDR2 SQIVND (reference sequence). Trimming removed 7 bases from V and 5 bases from J; junction bases left unmatched: 6. The length of the CDR3 is 13 residues.

The rearrangement joins TRBV11-3 to TRBJ2-1; 8 bases fit TRBD2. The V and J ends lost 2 bases and 7 bases, in that order; junction bases with no gene match: 10. Germline values: CDR1 SGHNT, CDR2 YENEEA. This CDR3 contains 16 residues. The chain's CDR3 is CASSLRVSGMENEQFF. For the CDR3, the DNA is TGTGCCAGCAGCTTACGGGTTAGCGGGATGGAGAATGAGCAGTTCTTC.